This T cell receptor beta chain is drawn from a study of blood T cells in healthy people across ages. The study's findings and limits: Versus aged donors, long-lived donors had higher diversity and more naive CD4+ cells.

In regard to this clonotype: As yet, its antigen is unknown.

The ends were cut back, 3 bases at V and 3 bases at J, with 14 bases in the middle. CDR3 length: 15 residues. Together with a sample-barcoded 5' primer, a J-beta primer mix was included in a second PCR lasting about 7 to 11 cycles. TCRdb independently ran MiXCR on the 5' RACE reads; one entry per CDR3 protein. In the table there are around 850,000 distinct CDR3 sequences, under 40% of which are singletons. Input material: blood. This clonotype was obtained from a man between 18 and 29 years old in good health. The chain employs TRBV12-3 or TRBV12-4 and TRBJ2-5; D is possibly TRBD2 (6 bases). For the CDR3, the DNA is TGTGCCAGCAGTTTGGAACTAGCCTCTGAAGAGACCCAGTACTTC. Translating gives CASSLELASEETQYF.